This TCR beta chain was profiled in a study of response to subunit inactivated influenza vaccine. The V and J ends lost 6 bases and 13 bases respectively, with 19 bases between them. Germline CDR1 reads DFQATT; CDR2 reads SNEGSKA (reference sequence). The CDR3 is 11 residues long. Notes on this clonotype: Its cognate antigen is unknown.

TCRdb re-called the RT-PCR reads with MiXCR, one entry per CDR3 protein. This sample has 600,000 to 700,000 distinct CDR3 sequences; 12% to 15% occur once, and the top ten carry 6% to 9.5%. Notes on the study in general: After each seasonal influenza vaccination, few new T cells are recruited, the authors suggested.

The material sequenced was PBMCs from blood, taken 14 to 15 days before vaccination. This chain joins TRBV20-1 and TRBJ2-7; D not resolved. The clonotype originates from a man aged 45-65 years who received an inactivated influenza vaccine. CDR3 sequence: CSADPTDAKYF. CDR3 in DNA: TGCAGTGCCGACCCCACTGATGCGAAATACTTC.